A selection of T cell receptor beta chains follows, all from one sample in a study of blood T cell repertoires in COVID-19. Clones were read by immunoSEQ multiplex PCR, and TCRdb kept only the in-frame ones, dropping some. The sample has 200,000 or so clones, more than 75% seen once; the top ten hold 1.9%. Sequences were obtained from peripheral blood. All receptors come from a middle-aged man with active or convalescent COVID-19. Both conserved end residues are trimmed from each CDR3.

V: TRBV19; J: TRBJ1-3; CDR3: ASSRGQLSGNTIY
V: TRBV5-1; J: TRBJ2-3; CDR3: ASSLRAGGDTQY
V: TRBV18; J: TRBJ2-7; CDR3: ASLAGGSYEQY
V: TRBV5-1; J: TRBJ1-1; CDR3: ASSLEPGMNTEAF
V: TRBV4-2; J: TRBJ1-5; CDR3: ASSQDSLMSNQPQH
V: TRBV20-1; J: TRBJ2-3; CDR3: SASPGLAPTSTDTQY
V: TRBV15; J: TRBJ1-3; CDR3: ATSRDRTGNTIY
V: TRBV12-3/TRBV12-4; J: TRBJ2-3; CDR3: ASSLLAGDTQY
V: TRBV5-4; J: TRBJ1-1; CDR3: ASSLQANTEAF
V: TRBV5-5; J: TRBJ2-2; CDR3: ASSPTPLITSVGELF
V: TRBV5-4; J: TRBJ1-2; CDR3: ASSDLRDRGLYGYT
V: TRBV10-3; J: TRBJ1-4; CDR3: AISETGQGEEKLF
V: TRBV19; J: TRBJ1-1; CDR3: ASSQPPGGTEAF
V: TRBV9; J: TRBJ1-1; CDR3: ASTPGRNTEAF
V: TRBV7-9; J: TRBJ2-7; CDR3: ASSLGTGSAKEQY
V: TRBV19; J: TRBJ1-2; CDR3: ASSKGGTGNYGYT
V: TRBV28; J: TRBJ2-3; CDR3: ASSLLDRGTDTQY
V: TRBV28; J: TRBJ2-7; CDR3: ASSLGLAAYEQY
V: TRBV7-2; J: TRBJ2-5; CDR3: ASSPRTGLAGGPGETQY
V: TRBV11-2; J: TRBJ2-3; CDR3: ASSLGLLEDTQY
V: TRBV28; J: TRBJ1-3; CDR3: ASSFVQGYGNTIY
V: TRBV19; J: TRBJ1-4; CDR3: ASSIINSWNEKLF
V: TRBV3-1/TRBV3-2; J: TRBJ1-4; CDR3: ASSHAGSITNEKLF
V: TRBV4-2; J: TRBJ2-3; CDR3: ASSYLSASGWSGDTQY
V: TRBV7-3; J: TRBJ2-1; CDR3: ASSQGHRSYNEQF
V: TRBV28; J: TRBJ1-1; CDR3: ASSLGQDQEAF
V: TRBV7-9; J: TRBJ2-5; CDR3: ASSSNRIAGEETQY
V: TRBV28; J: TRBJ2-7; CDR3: ASAGTGPYEQY
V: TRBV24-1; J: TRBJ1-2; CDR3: ATWDRNYGYT
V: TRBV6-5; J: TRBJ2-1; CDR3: ASRERPPRNEQF
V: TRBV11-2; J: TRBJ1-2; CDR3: ASSLEDQGNYGYT
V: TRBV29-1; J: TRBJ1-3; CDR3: SAARGNTIY
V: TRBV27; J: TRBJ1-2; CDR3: ASSLKPRSYGYT
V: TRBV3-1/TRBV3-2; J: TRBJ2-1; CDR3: ASSQDIRRSYNEQF
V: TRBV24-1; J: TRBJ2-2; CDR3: ATSDSRHPTGELF
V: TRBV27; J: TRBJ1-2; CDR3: ASSLRGQLNYGYT
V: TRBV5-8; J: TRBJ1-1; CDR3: ASSFLVGGLEEAF
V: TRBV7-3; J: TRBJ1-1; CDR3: ASSFGPNTEAF
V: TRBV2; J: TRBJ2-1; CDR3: ASSDVGNEQF
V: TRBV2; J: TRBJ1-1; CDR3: ASTKRAGDAEAF
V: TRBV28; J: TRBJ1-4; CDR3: ASSQGGATNEKLF
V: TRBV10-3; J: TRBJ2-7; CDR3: AISDSRGSYEQY
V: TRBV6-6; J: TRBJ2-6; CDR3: ASSKQGSGANVLT
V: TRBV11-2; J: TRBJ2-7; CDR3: ASSLRTAPGLYEQY
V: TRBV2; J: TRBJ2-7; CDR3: ASSVQGSSYEQY
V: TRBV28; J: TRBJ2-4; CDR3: ASSQTGTNIQY
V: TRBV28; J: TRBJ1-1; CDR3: AIGPRTARGTEAF